These T cell receptor beta chains were read from a single sample in a study of shared clonotypes between healthy human individuals. The protocol was immunoSEQ multiplex PCR, while the TCRdb copy is restricted to in-frame clones and leaves out a portion. The sample has 1.5 million to 2.5 million clones, 85% to 95% seen once; the top ten hold 0.95% to 1.5%. The sequenced sample was naive CD8+ T cells sorted from blood. These receptors originate from a man aged 18 to 30 in good health. CDR3s include the opening cysteine and the closing phenylalanine or tryptophan. Fields, in order: V gene, clone size, J gene, CDR3 protein. Where a row states a size, it is once, few, many or the class of an expanded clone; other rows omit it.

TRBV15,-,TRBJ1-1,CATSRVRNTEAFF
TRBV7-3,-,TRBJ2-7,CASSSEQGAEQYF
TRBV11-3,-,TRBJ2-1,CASSSGLAGGPDYNEQFF
TRBV6-6,-,TRBJ2-7,CASSTPGAYEQYF
TRBV2,-,TRBJ1-5,CASSEVAGWEPQHF
TRBV4-1,-,TRBJ2-7,CASSLVEGGPYEQYF
TRBV7-9,-,TRBJ1-4,CASSSLLRDTNEKLFF
TRBV5-6,-,TRBJ1-2,CASSWGRVNYGYTF
TRBV28,-,TRBJ2-2,CASSLAGGSGELFF
TRBV19,-,TRBJ1-6,CASSLVSGLNSPLHF
TRBV11-2,-,TRBJ2-1,CASRKGLDNEQFF
TRBV29-1,-,TRBJ2-7,CSVEGTSYEQYF
TRBV30,-,TRBJ1-4,CAWSPSGEWHEKLFF
TRBV28,-,TRBJ1-2,CASSIYRGGVNGYTF
TRBV23-1,-,TRBJ1-5,CASSQHRGPGQPQHF
TRBV5-6,once,TRBJ1-6,CASSLFALEVSALHF
TRBV5-6,-,TRBJ1-1,CASSLAGRQGPEAFF
TRBV7-9,-,TRBJ1-1,CASSFWSSNTEAFF
TRBV7-9,-,TRBJ2-4,CASSDTGSGGSIQYF
TRBV5-6,-,TRBJ2-1,CASSLVENWHEQFF
TRBV29-1,-,TRBJ1-2,CSVEGSYGTINYGYTF
TRBV5-1,few,TRBJ1-6,CASSLGGASPLHF
TRBV6-5,once,TRBJ1-1,CASRGGYTEAFF
TRBV4-1,-,TRBJ2-7,CASSQGPSSYEQYF
TRBV15,-,TRBJ2-1,CATSRGVVDNEQFF
TRBV27,-,TRBJ1-5,CASSPGTGGNQPQHF
TRBV10-2,once,TRBJ2-7,CASSQLGQGSYEQYF
TRBV19,-,TRBJ1-5,CASSMAAGASNQPQHF
TRBV7-3,-,TRBJ2-1,CASSSGHGRGDEQFF
TRBV13,-,TRBJ1-2,CASSDTGASNYGYTF
TRBV7-4,-,TRBJ2-7,CASTQGQGLDYEQYF
TRBV6-5,-,TRBJ2-7,CASSYDSSYEQYF
TRBV27,-,TRBJ2-1,CASSPGASGSNEQFF
TRBV12-5,-,TRBJ1-1,CASGLVGGANTEAFF
TRBV7-9,-,TRBJ1-1,CASTSLSGINTEAFF
TRBV4-1,-,TRBJ2-1,CASSQAPASYNEQFF
TRBV13,-,TRBJ2-1,CASSPHSNEQFF
TRBV7-9,-,TRBJ2-1,CASSSWTETYNEQFF
TRBV15,-,TRBJ2-1,CATSRGDLEDEQFF
TRBV10-3,once,TRBJ1-3,CAIWDRESSGNTIYF
TRBV15,-,TRBJ2-7,CATSRDLGQGVEQYF
TRBV4-1,once,TRBJ1-1,CASSQVGGTEEAFF
TRBV6-5,-,TRBJ1-2,CASSYSGNYGYTF
TRBV2,-,TRBJ2-7,CASSEGGGALYEQYF
TRBV13,-,TRBJ2-4,CASSVDGEAKNIQYF
TRBV10-3,-,TRBJ2-5,CAISDPGGGEETQYF
TRBV4-1,few,TRBJ2-7,CASSQTGDEQYF
TRBV19,-,TRBJ2-6,CASTGGAGANVLTF
TRBV4-3,-,TRBJ2-1,CASSPHPGQGWNEQFF
TRBV7-9,-,TRBJ1-1,CASSFGQGRNTEAFF
TRBV19,once,TRBJ2-2,CASTPTEWANTGELFF
TRBV11-2,-,TRBJ1-2,CASSLGGERNYGYTF
TRBV2,-,TRBJ1-2,CASSPQGADYGYTF
TRBV18,-,TRBJ2-3,CASSPHPDRVIDTQYF
TRBV5-5,-,TRBJ1-3,CASSLGQGAGNTIYF
TRBV27,-,TRBJ2-7,CASSWTGDVDEQYF
TRBV29-1,-,TRBJ2-3,CSVEPGTDTQYF